This entry is about one T cell receptor (beta chain). What it binds is not known. This sample was taken from a study of shared clonotypes between healthy human individuals. The CDR3 is 16 amino acids. V lost 3 bases and J 0 bases, leaving 14 bases between the germline ends. CDR1 is PRHDT, CDR2 FYEKMQ, per germline (reference sequence). Naive CD8 cells lacked CD45RO and underwent positive selection for CCR7, leaving out terminally differentiated effector memory CD45RA+ cells. Study outcomes and limitations: Non-shared clonotypes had lower generation probabilities than clonotypes shared by all four sorted-subset donors. The sharing of 4.5% to 5.5% of naive CD4 clonotypes was seen across a handful of donors.

Using immunoSEQ multiplex PCR, the repertoire was profiled, and TCRdb retains in-frame clones only, with some absent. In the table there are almost 700,000 clones, roughly 94% of which are singletons. The origin of this receptor is a man under 40 in good health. J is TRBJ1-2 and V is TRBV13; weak D call: TRBD1 (5 bases). The sample was naive CD8+ T cells sorted from blood. CDR3 bases: TGTGCCAGCAGCTTTACAGGAGAGCCAGCTAACTATGGCTACACCTTC. Translation gives CASSFTGEPANYGYTF.